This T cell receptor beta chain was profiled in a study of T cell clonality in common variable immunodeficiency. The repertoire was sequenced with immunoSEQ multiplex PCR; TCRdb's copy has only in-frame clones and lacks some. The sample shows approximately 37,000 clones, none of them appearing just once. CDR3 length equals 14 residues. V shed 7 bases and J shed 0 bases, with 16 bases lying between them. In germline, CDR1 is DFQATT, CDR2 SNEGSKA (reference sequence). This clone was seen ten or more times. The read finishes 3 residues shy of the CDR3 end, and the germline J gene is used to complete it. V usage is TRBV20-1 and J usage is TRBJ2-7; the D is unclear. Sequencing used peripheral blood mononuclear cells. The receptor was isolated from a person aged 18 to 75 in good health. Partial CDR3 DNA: TGCAGTGTCATGACCACGCAGGCCTCCTACGAG. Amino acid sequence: CSVMTTQASYE. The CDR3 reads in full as CSVMTTQASYEQYF.